A selection of T cell receptor beta chains follows, all from one sample in a study of OX40 agonist ivuxolimab in advanced cancers. Data came from immunoSEQ multiplex PCR; TCRdb stores just in-frame clones and leaves some out. The sample holds 40,000 or so clones, around 80% seen once. The sequencing here drew on CD4+ or CD8+ T cells sorted from blood, taken in a trial of the OX40 agonist ivuxolimab. The receptors were gathered from an adult with an advanced solid tumor such as melanoma, head and neck, liver or kidney cancer. CDR3s include the opening cysteine and the closing phenylalanine or tryptophan. A D gene is named only where the DNA matches it firmly. The size entry is marked missing in some rows and otherwise reads once, few, many or a size class.

clone_size: once; j_call: TRBJ1-5; v_call: TRBV27; d_call: TRBD1; cdr3_nt: TGTGCCAGCAGTTTTTACGGACAGGGAGACGGACAGCCCCAGCATTTT; cdr3_aa: CASSFYGQGDGQPQHF
clone_size: once; j_call: TRBJ2-7; v_call: TRBV6-6; d_call: TRBD1; cdr3_nt: TGTGCCAGCAGTTACTCGATGGGACAGGGTTACGAGCAGTACTTC; cdr3_aa: CASSYSMGQGYEQYF
clone_size: few; j_call: TRBJ2-1; v_call: TRBV7-3; d_call: TRBD2; cdr3_nt: TGTGCCAGCAGCTTCCAGACTAGCGGGGTTTACAATGAGCAGTTCTTC; cdr3_aa: CASSFQTSGVYNEQFF
clone_size: -; j_call: TRBJ2-1; v_call: TRBV5-1; d_call: -; cdr3_nt: TGCGCCAGCAGCTTGTCAGACACCTCGTACAATGAGCAGTTCTTC; cdr3_aa: CASSLSDTSYNEQFF
clone_size: -; j_call: TRBJ2-5; v_call: TRBV4-1; d_call: -; cdr3_nt: TGCGCCAGCAGCCAACTTCCGACTGCCGCAGAGACCCAGTACTTC; cdr3_aa: CASSQLPTAAETQYF
clone_size: -; j_call: TRBJ2-1; v_call: TRBV29-1; d_call: TRBD2; cdr3_nt: TGCAGCGGGGGACTAGCGGGGGACAATGAGCAGTTCTTC; cdr3_aa: CSGGLAGDNEQFF
clone_size: -; j_call: TRBJ1-4; v_call: TRBV10-3; d_call: -; cdr3_nt: TGTGCCATCAGTGAGTCGTGGACAGCAACTAATGAAAAACTGTTTTTT; cdr3_aa: CAISESWTATNEKLFF
clone_size: -; j_call: TRBJ2-1; v_call: TRBV7-2; d_call: TRBD2; cdr3_nt: TGTGCCAGCAAGGTCCTGGCTAGCGGGGGGGCCAAATTCTTC; cdr3_aa: CASKVLASGGAKFF
clone_size: -; j_call: TRBJ1-1; v_call: TRBV4-3; d_call: -; cdr3_nt: TGCGCCAGCAGCCAACTAGTTCCCTCAGCCGGCGGGCCTGAAGCTTTCTTT; cdr3_aa: CASSQLVPSAGGPEAFF
clone_size: -; j_call: TRBJ1-4; v_call: TRBV4-1; d_call: -; cdr3_nt: TGCGCCAGCAGCCAGGGGGGGACATTTAAAAATGAAAAACTGTTTTTT; cdr3_aa: CASSQGGTFKNEKLFF
clone_size: few; j_call: TRBJ1-1; v_call: TRBV18; d_call: -; cdr3_nt: TGTGCCAGCTCAGAAGGACTGGAGAACACTGAAGCTTTCTTT; cdr3_aa: CASSEGLENTEAFF
clone_size: -; j_call: TRBJ2-4; v_call: TRBV15; d_call: -; cdr3_nt: TGTGCCACCAGCAGAGATATAGTCGGTGGCAAAAACATTCAGTACTTC; cdr3_aa: CATSRDIVGGKNIQYF
clone_size: -; j_call: TRBJ1-4; v_call: TRBV28; d_call: -; cdr3_nt: TGTGCCAGCGGCCTCGGCGGGGCAACTAATGAAAAACTGTTTTTT; cdr3_aa: CASGLGGATNEKLFF
clone_size: -; j_call: TRBJ2-1; v_call: TRBV7-2; d_call: TRBD2; cdr3_nt: TGTGCCAGCAGCTTGACTAGCTCTGAGCAGTTCTTC; cdr3_aa: CASSLTSSEQFF
clone_size: once; j_call: TRBJ2-7; v_call: TRBV4-2; d_call: TRBD1; cdr3_nt: TGTGCCAGCAGCACGACAGGGGACAGCTCCTACGAGCAGTACTTC; cdr3_aa: CASSTTGDSSYEQYF